These 14 T cell receptor beta chains came from one sample sequenced in a study of PD-1 blockade in classical Hodgkin lymphoma. Every patient relapsed after autologous stem cell transplantation, and brentuximab vedotin exposure varied. Produced via immunoSEQ multiplex PCR; TCRdb's table is partial and in-frame only. This table has around 99,000 clones, roughly 81% appearing once. The source was peripheral blood mononuclear cells (PBMCs), collected before the second cycle of nivolumab. The receptors stem from a human donor with classical Hodgkin lymphoma.

The V gene is TRBV7-3, the J gene TRBJ1-1, with D possibly being TRBD1 (5 bases). CDR3 length equals 15 residues. V shed 5 bases and J shed 2 bases, with 15 bases lying between them. Germline lookup yields CDR1 SGHTA and CDR2 FQGTGA. The CDR3 sequence is CASSATGAGNTEAFF. The CDR3 DNA follows: TGTGCCAGCAGCGCAACCGGGGCTGGAAACACTGAAGCTTTCTTT.

The table lists this clone with many counts. The chain couples TRBV27 to TRBJ2-7; a possible D gene is TRBD2 (7 bases). CDR3 length equals 14 residues. Deletions cut 3 bases from V and 4 bases from J, with 13 bases between. Germline V lookup: CDR1 MNHEY, CDR2 SMNVEV (reference sequence). The CDR3 DNA reads TGTGCCAGCAGTTTCCGGGGGGCGGGGTACGAGCAGTACTTC. The encoded protein is CASSFRGAGYEQYF.

The chain recombines TRBV28 with TRBJ2-7; D unresolved. From germline, CDR1 is MDHEN and CDR2 SYDVKM. This CDR3 comprises 15 residues. Trimming removed 4 bases at V and 4 bases at J, with 17 bases between. The CDR3 spells CASSSANPGYYEQYF. CDR3 in DNA: TGTGCCAGCAGTTCCGCAAACCCCGGGTATTACGAGCAGTACTTC.

This rearrangement joins TRBV7-2 to TRBJ1-1; D possibly corresponds to TRBD1 (5 bases). Germline V gene lookup returns CDR1 SGHTA and CDR2 FQGNSA. This CDR3 spans 16 amino acids. Trimming pared 2 bases from V and 2 bases from J, leaving 15 bases between. CDR3 coding DNA: TGTGCCAGCAGCTTACGGCCTATGACAGAAAACACTGAAGCTTTCTTT. Translated, it gives CASSLRPMTENTEAFF.

The V gene is TRBV30, the J gene TRBJ2-7, with D possibly being TRBD2 (5 bases). This CDR3 has 12 residues. With 8 bases removed from V and 2 bases from J, the gap between germline ends came to 13 bases. Per the germline V gene, CDR1 is GTSNPN and CDR2 is SVGIG (reference sequence). This CDR3 is CARGISAYEQYF. The CDR3 coding sequence is TGTGCCAGAGGGATCTCCGCCTACGAGCAGTACTTC.

The chain joins TRBV5-6 to TRBJ2-7; a possible D gene is TRBD1 (7 bases). V dropped 0 bases and J dropped 4 bases, with 11 bases sitting between them. CDR1 SGHDT and CDR2 YYEEEE come from the germline V gene. The CDR3 loop spans 14 amino acids. CDR3 sequence: CASSLEQGRYEQYF. The CDR3 DNA reads TGTGCCAGCAGCTTGGAACAGGGGAGGTACGAGCAGTACTTC.

The genes are TRBV15 and TRBJ2-5; 9 bases map to TRBD1. The CDR3 sequence is 15 residues long. Germline V CDR1 and CDR2: LNHNV, YYDKDF (reference sequence). V shed 0 bases and J 3 bases; nucleotides not matched to a gene: 2. The chain's CDR3 is CATSRDRTGEETQYF. In DNA form, the CDR3 reads TGTGCCACCAGCAGAGATCGGACAGGGGAAGAGACCCAGTACTTC.

The chain recombines TRBV2 with TRBJ2-2, with TRBD2 matching over 9 bases. There are 15 residues in the CDR3. Germline trimming cut 4 bases from V and 5 bases from J; bases unmatched to any gene: 5. Germline CDR1 reads SNHLY; CDR2 reads FYNNEI. As DNA, the CDR3 is TGTGCCAGCAGTGGGGCGGGAGGGGGAACCGGGGAGCTGTTTTTT. Its protein is CASSGAGGGTGELFF.

This clone was seen a handful of times. The CDR3 nucleotides are TGTGCCAGCACCTCAGGAAGTAAGCAGTACTTC. Its translation is CASTSGSKQYF. V is TRBV6-1 and J is TRBJ2-7; unclear D gene. The CDR3 spans 11 residues. Trimming removed 7 bases at V and 8 bases at J, with 12 bases between. From germline, CDR1 is MNHNS and CDR2 SASEGT.

This rearrangement joins TRBV18 to TRBJ1-1, with TRBD1 identical over 7 bases. The ends lost 3 bases at V and 4 bases at J; junction bases unmatched: 8. The CDR3 is 15 residues long. From germline, CDR1 is KGHSH and CDR2 LQKENI. CDR3 nucleotides: TGTGCCAGCTCACCCCGGCAGGGGGATTCCACTGAAGCTTTCTTT. Amino acid sequence: CASSPRQGDSTEAFF.

CDR3 sequence: CASKREGGIVTGELFF. For the CDR3, the DNA is TGTGCCAGCAAACGTGAGGGGGGAATAGTAACCGGGGAGCTGTTTTTT. V usage is TRBV5-6 and J usage is TRBJ2-2, with D perhaps assigned TRBD1 or TRBD2 (6 bases each). V lost 6 bases, J lost 5 bases, and 20 bases lay in between. Germline-derived CDR1 and CDR2 are SGHDT and YYEEEE. This CDR3 comprises 16 residues.

With respect to this clone: This clone may be a read error of a much larger clone one base away. This same CDR3 is encoded by further DNA sequences in the sample. This chain connects TRBV6-5 to TRBJ2-6, with a weak D call TRBD2 (6 bases). V shed 4 bases and J shed 4 bases, with 11 bases lying between them. This CDR3 is 15 amino acids long. Germline V CDR1 and CDR2: MNHEY, SVGAGI. The CDR3 DNA is TGTGCCAGCAGTTTGGAGGGGCGGGGGGCCAACGTCCTGACTTTC. This sequence encodes CASSLEGRGANVLTF.

The chain couples TRBV13 to TRBJ1-5; D may be TRBD1 (5 bases). The length of the CDR3 is 16 residues. Germline V CDR1 and CDR2: PRHDT, FYEKMQ (reference sequence). V was cut by 0 bases and J by 5 bases, with 14 bases left in between. Written as DNA, the CDR3 is TGTGCCAGCAGCTTAGGGGGTCGGCAGGGAGATCAGCCCCAGCATTTT. Amino acid sequence: CASSLGGRQGDQPQHF.

The V and J genes are TRBV7-2 and TRBJ2-3; D may be TRBD2 (5 bases). The V end was cut by 1 base, the J end by 1 base, with 12 bases between. CDR1 is SGHTA and CDR2 is FQGNSA in the germline V gene. The CDR3 runs 16 residues. The CDR3 DNA is TGTGCCAGCAGCTTAGACCGGGGAGCAGGCACAGATACGCAGTATTTT. This encodes CASSLDRGAGTDTQYF.